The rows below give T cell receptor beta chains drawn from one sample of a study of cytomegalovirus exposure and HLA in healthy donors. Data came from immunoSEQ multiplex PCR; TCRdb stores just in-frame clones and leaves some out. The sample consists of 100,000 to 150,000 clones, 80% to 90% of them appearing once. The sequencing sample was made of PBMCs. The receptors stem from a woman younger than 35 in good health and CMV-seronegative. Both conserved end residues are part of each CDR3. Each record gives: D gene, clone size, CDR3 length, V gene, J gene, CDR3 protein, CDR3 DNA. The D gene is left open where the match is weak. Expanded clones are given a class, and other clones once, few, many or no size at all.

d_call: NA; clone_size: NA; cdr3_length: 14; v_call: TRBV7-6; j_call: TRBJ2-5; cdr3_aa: CASSLDAVQETQYF; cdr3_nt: TGTGCCAGCAGCTTAGACGCAGTCCAAGAGACCCAGTACTTC
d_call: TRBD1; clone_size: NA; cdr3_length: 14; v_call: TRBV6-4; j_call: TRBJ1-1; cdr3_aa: CASSPDRVGTEAFF; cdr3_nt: TGTGCCAGCAGTCCAGACAGGGTTGGCACTGAAGCTTTCTTT
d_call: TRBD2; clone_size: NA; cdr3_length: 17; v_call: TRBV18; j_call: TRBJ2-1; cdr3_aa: CASSRDGSGEGRDEQFF; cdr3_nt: TGTGCCAGCTCCCGTGACGGATCGGGGGAGGGCCGCGATGAGCAGTTCTTC
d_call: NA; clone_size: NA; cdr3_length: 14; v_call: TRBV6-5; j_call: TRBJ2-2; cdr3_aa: CASSYGPNTGELFF; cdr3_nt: TGTGCCAGCAGTTATGGGCCGAACACCGGGGAGCTGTTTTTT
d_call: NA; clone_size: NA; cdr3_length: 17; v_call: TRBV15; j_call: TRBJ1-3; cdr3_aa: CATSRDGGARSGNTIYF; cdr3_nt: TGTGCCACCAGCAGAGATGGAGGGGCTCGTTCTGGAAACACCATATATTTT
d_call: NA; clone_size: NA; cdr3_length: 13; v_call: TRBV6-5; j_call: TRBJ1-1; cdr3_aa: CASSYGQSTEAFF; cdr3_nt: TGTGCCAGCAGTTACGGACAGTCCACTGAAGCTTTCTTT
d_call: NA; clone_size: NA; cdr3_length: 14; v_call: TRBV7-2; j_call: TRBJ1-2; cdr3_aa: CASSLHPANYGYTF; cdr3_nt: TGTGCCAGCAGCTTACACCCAGCTAACTATGGCTACACCTTC
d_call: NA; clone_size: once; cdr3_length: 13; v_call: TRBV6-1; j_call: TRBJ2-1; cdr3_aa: CASRQAMDNEQFF; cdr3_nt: TGTGCCAGCAGACAGGCGATGGACAATGAGCAGTTCTTC
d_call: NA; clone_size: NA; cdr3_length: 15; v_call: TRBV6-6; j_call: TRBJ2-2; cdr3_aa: CASSYRAGWTGELFF; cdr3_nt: TGTGCCAGCAGTTACCGGGCAGGGTGGACCGGGGAGCTGTTTTTT
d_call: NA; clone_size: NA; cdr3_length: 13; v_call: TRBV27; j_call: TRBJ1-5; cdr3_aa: CASSFSVDQPQHF; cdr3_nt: TGTGCCAGCAGTTTTTCTGTCGATCAGCCCCAGCATTTT
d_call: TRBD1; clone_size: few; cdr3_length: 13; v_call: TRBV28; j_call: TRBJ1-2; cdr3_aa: CASRGQGLDGYTF; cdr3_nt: TGTGCCAGCAGGGGACAGGGGTTAGATGGCTACACCTTC